The T cell receptor (beta chain) described here comes from a study of OX40 agonist ivuxolimab in advanced cancers. Describing the broader study: The costimulatory receptor OX40 (CD134) was targeted by ivuxolimab, a fully human IgG2 agonistic monoclonal antibody. Prior anti-PD-1, anti-PD-L1 or anti-CTLA-4 therapy was permitted, and checkpoint inhibitors had been received by about two fifths of dose-escalation patients. The monotherapy dose-escalation portion (N ≈ 50 patients) of the phase I ivuxolimab trial is reported in the paper. Intravenous ivuxolimab was administered to patients every 2 weeks at six dose levels: 0.01, 0.1, 0.3, 1.5, 3 and 10 mg/kg. Among the 52 dose-escalation patients, around 19 had hepatocellular carcinoma, some 15 melanoma, 9 renal cell carcinoma and 9 head and neck cancer. In the dose-escalation cohort, roughly 80% of patients were male, and the mean age was approximately 60 years, with a range of about 23 to 85. Partial responses occurred in three dose-escalation patients: two with cutaneous melanoma and one with hepatocellular carcinoma. Peripheral TCRbeta sequencing aimed to test whether ivuxolimab altered TCR sequence diversity and caused clonal T-cell expansion. The paper as a whole reports these results and caveats: Clonal expansion of both CD4+ and CD8+ blood T cells was observed from baseline to week 6 at doses 0.1 to 3.0 mg/kg. Which antigens the clonally expanded peripheral T cells were specific for was not determined. Low levels of normalized T-cell clonal expansion were also shown by some nonresponding patients. In partial responders in the 0.1-3.0 mg/kg groups, normalized peripheral clonal expansion was found to be among the lowest, especially among CD8+ T cells. After ivuxolimab, CD8+ T cells had more expanded clones than CD4+ T cells on average.

For sequencing of the TCRbeta CDR3 region, genomic DNA was extracted from the sorted cells. The immunoSEQ Assay was used to sequence the TCRbeta CDR3 regions. The source is immuneACCESS, and TCRdb retained only in-frame sequences with V and J called. Part of the clones is not carried over; for the studies checked, unresolved V genes explain less than half of this, and the remainder is unexplained. Present in this sample are more than 60,000 clones, 80% to 90% of which were seen just once. Around 4.1% of the sample comes from the top ten. Comments on this clone: Its antigen is unknown. No per-base quality is available; no much larger clone lies one base away.

The germline V gene encodes CDR1 SGHNT and CDR2 YYREEE (reference sequence). The CDR3 contains 15 residues, cysteine and phenylalanine counted. Only CDR3 DNA remains: 45 bases, in frame from the first base. Between the V and J ends, shortened by 0 bases and 4 bases respectively, the junction contains 14 bases. Patients with autoimmune disease history or receiving systemic immunosuppression were excluded from the trial. Peripheral blood for TCR sequencing was drawn from every dose cohort at baseline, at cycle 4 day 1 and at cycle 7 day 1. The samples were drawn from a first-in-human, open-label, multicenter phase I dose-escalation trial of ivuxolimab. Adults with locally advanced or metastatic melanoma, renal cell, hepatocellular, or head and neck squamous cell carcinoma were enrolled in the trial. CD4+ and CD8+ T cells were sorted separately from peripheral blood before TCR sequencing.

The V and J segments used are TRBV5-4 and TRBJ2-7; the D gene is tentatively TRBD1 or TRBD2, each matching 6 bases. Sequencing was performed on CD4+ or CD8+ T cells sorted from blood, taken in a trial of the OX40 agonist ivuxolimab. This sequence originates from an adult with an advanced solid tumor such as melanoma, head and neck, liver or kidney cancer. The bases read TGTGCCAGCAGCTTGGTAGGAGGGGGGCTGTACGAGCAGTACTTC. The encoded protein is CASSLVGGGLYEQYF.